These 21 T cell receptor beta chains came from one sample sequenced in a study of CD8 T cells in ankylosing spondylitis. TCRdb passed the 5' RACE reads through MiXCR, listing each CDR3 protein once. The sample lists tens of thousands of distinct CDR3 sequences; more than 30% were seen once. Sequencing was done on a sample of synovial fluid, either unsorted or a sorted T cell fraction (not recorded which). These receptors came from a male donor with ankylosing spondylitis.

This clonotype was detected ten times or more. The chain is built from TRBV7-2 and TRBJ2-5, with D tentatively TRBD1 or TRBD2 (5 bases each). The V end lost 4 bases, the J end lost 5 bases, and 11 bases lay between the germline ends. The CDR3 has 13 residues. Germline V gene lookup returns CDR1 SGHTA and CDR2 FQGNSA. CDR3 sequence (DNA): TGTGCCAGCAGCTGGGACGTCGCGGAGACCCAGTACTTC. Residues: CASSWDVAETQYF.

This clonotype was counted at least ten times. The chain carries TRBV5-1 and TRBJ2-2, with TRBD2 matching over 8 bases. The V segment lost 5 bases and the J segment 0 bases; nucleotides outside the gene matches: 9. CDR1 is SGHRS and CDR2 is YFSETQ in the germline V gene. The CDR3 sequence is 17 residues long. The CDR3, as DNA: TGCGCCAGCAGACCAGGCCAACTAGCGGCGAACACCGGGGAGCTGTTTTTT. Translating it yields CASRPGQLAANTGELFF.

Within the sample, this clonotype is medium-sized. J is TRBJ2-5 and V is TRBV7-2, with 7 bases lining up with TRBD2. CDR1 and CDR2 (germline): SGHTA, FQGNSA. V shed 3 bases, J shed 0 bases, and the junction held 16 bases outside the gene matches. This CDR3 has 19 residues. The CDR3 protein is CASSFLELAEDTNQETQYF. The CDR3 bases are TGTGCCAGCAGCTTTTTAGAGCTAGCGGAAGACACCAACCAAGAGACCCAGTACTTC.

This chain uses TRBV4-2 with TRBJ2-1; 10 nucleotides agree with TRBD2. The V gene's germline CDR1 is LGHNA and CDR2 YNFKEQ. V dropped 4 bases and J dropped 5; count of bases not matched to a gene: 5. CDR3 length equals 15 residues. CDR3 sequence: CASSPGTSDNNEQFF. The CDR3 coding sequence is TGTGCCAGCAGCCCCGGGACTAGCGATAACAATGAGCAGTTCTTC.

The gene calls are TRBV7-7 and TRBJ2-5; maybe TRBD2 (6 bases). There are 15 residues in the CDR3. Germline V lookup: CDR1 SSHAT, CDR2 FNYEAQ (reference sequence). V gave up 5 bases and J gave up 5 bases, with 18 bases separating them. CDR3 amino acids: CASSPGLQAAETQYF. In DNA form, the CDR3 reads TGTGCCAGCAGCCCGGGACTGCAGGCAGCGGAGACCCAGTACTTC. Full variable domain (remainder filled in from reference TRBV7-7 and TRBJ2-5): GAGVSQSPRYKVTKRGQDVTLRCDPISSHATLYWYQQALGQGPEFLTYFNYEAQPDKSGLPSDRFSAERPEGSISTLTIQRTEQRDSAMYRCASSPGLQAAETQYFGPGTRLLVL.

The chain links TRBV20-1 to TRBJ1-5, with D possibly matching TRBD1 (6 bases). Germline V gene data show CDR1 as DFQATT and CDR2 as SNEGSKA (reference sequence). V gave up 5 bases and J gave up 7 bases, with 15 bases separating them. The CDR3 runs 13 residues. The CDR3 DNA sequence: TGCAGTGCTTTTACCAGGGGTGGGCAGCCCCAGCATTTT. Its translation is CSAFTRGGQPQHF.

To note about this clonotype: A read error may explain this, as a much larger clone is one base away. The chain uses TRBV10-3 and TRBJ2-7, with D uncertain. Germline V gives CDR1 ENHRY, CDR2 SYGVKD. This CDR3 has 13 residues. This CDR3 is CSTSLDGSYEQYF. The DNA of the CDR3 is TGTTCCACCTCCCTGGACGGCTCCTACGAGCAGTACTTC.

V and J are TRBV14 and TRBJ2-1; 11 bases are shared with TRBD2. V was clipped by 1 base and J by 4 bases; unmatched bases: 0. Germline V gives CDR1 SGHDN, CDR2 FVKESK. The CDR3 consists of 15 residues. In DNA, the CDR3 is TGTGCCAGCAGCCAAGCTAGCGGGAGGTACAATGAGCAGTTCTTC. Translated, it gives CASSQASGRYNEQFF.

This clonotype has only a few counts. The genes are TRBV7-2 and TRBJ2-1; 12 positions agree with TRBD2. The CDR3 consists of 16 residues. Trimming removed 2 bases from V and 8 bases from J; junction bases left unmatched: 7. CDR1 is SGHTA and CDR2 is FQGNSA in the germline V gene. The CDR3 DNA is TGTGCCAGCAGCTTACTGGCACTAGCGGGAGGATATGAGCAGTTCTTC. Its protein is CASSLLALAGGYEQFF. Together with reference TRBV7-2 and TRBJ2-1, the CDR3 gives the full variable domain: GAGVSQSPSNKVTEKGKDVELRCDPISGHTALYWYRQSLGQGLEFLIYFQGNSAPDKSGLPSDRFSAERTGGSVSTLTIQRTQQEDSAVYLCASSLLALAGGYEQFFGPGTRLTVL.

The rearrangement links TRBV7-9 to TRBJ2-5; D call uncertain. CDR3 length equals 14 residues. The V gene's germline CDR1 is SEHNR and CDR2 FQNEAQ (reference sequence). Trimming took 5 bases from V and 4 from J, leaving 14 bases between them. The CDR3 coding sequence is TGTGCCAGCAGCCTCCTGAAAGAGAGAGAGACCCAGTACTTC. Its translation: CASSLLKERETQYF.

The chain employs TRBV5-1 and TRBJ2-1, with D unresolved. The V gene lost 1 base and the J gene lost 5 bases, with 4 bases spanning the gap. This CDR3 spans 12 amino acids. Germline values: CDR1 SGHRS, CDR2 YFSETQ. CDR3: CASSLNDNEQFF. The DNA for the CDR3 is TGCGCCAGCAGCTTGAACGACAATGAGCAGTTCTTC. Based on the CDR3 plus reference TRBV5-1 and TRBJ2-1, the full variable domain is KAGVTQTPRYLIKTRGQQVTLSCSPISGHRSVSWYQQTPGQGLQFLFEYFSETQRNKGNFPGRFSGRQFSNSRSEMNVSTLELGDSALYLCASSLNDNEQFFGPGTRLTVL.

The CDR3 reads CASSIDLNRNYGYTF. The CDR3 region has the DNA TGTGCCAGTAGTATAGATCTAAACAGGAACTATGGCTACACCTTC. The chain employs TRBV19 and TRBJ1-2; weak D call: TRBD1 (5 bases). The CDR3 has 15 amino acids. V gave up 0 bases and J gave up 2 bases, with 10 bases separating them. Germline V lookup: CDR1 LNHDA, CDR2 SQIVND (reference sequence).

The chain uses TRBV6-1 and TRBJ2-7; 8 positions agree with TRBD1. The CDR3 consists of 15 residues. Germline CDR1 and CDR2: MNHNS and SASEGT. V was pared by 3 bases and J by 3 bases, with 7 bases of the junction left unmatched. The CDR3, as DNA: TGTGCCAGCAGTGAGGGACAGGAGCCAATCTACGAGCAGTACGTC. It codes for CASSEGQEPIYEQYV.

Only a few counts were recorded for this clonotype. V and J are TRBV6-1 and TRBJ2-1, with D possibly being TRBD2 (6 bases). Trimming shortened V by 7 bases and J by 4 bases, and 23 bases separated the two germline ends. From germline, CDR1 is MNHNS and CDR2 SASEGT. The CDR3 has 17 residues. CDR3 sequence: CASIPPYPGTGYNEQFF. DNA for the CDR3: TGTGCCAGCATCCCCCCGTATCCCGGGACTGGATACAATGAGCAGTTCTTC.

V and J are TRBV27 and TRBJ1-1; TRBD1 agrees at 7 bases. Germline values: CDR1 MNHEY, CDR2 SMNVEV (reference sequence). V was pared by 7 bases and J by 3 bases, with 14 bases of the junction left unmatched. This CDR3 region has 16 residues. The CDR3 DNA reads TGTGCCAGCAAAAGACAGGGAGCGGGGGAGGACACTGAAGCTTTCTTT. It translates to CASKRQGAGEDTEAFF.

The rearrangement uses TRBV6-1 and TRBJ2-1, with TRBD2 matching 7 bases. Germline assignment: CDR1 MNHNS and CDR2 SASEGT. The CDR3 is 15 residues long. Unmatched junction bases numbered 7, after V lost 5 bases and J lost 3 bases. The CDR3 sequence is CASSNPGTIYNEQFF. CDR3 nucleotides: TGTGCCAGCAGTAATCCCGGGACTATCTACAATGAGCAGTTCTTC.

This clonotype showed up just a few times. This sequence joins TRBV5-1 and TRBJ1-5; D might be TRBD1 (5 bases). The CDR3 loop spans 15 amino acids. The germline CDR1 and CDR2 sequences are SGHRS and YFSETQ. V shed 0 bases and J shed 5 bases, with 12 bases lying between them. CDR3 bases: TGCGCCAGCAGCTTGGCTGGGGGTACGGATCAGCCCCAGCATTTT. Amino acid sequence: CASSLAGGTDQPQHF.

The V gene is TRBV13, the J gene TRBJ2-3, with TRBD2 identical over 12 bases. V was pared by 5 bases and J by 4 bases, with 7 bases of the junction left unmatched. There are 16 residues in the CDR3. CDR1 is PRHDT and CDR2 is FYEKMQ in the germline V gene (reference sequence). CDR3 sequence (DNA): TGTGCCAGCAGCCCAAGACTAGCGGGAGACTCAGATACGCAGTATTTT. Encoded protein: CASSPRLAGDSDTQYF.

The rearrangement links TRBV14 to TRBJ2-7; D gene ambiguous. The CDR3 extends over 15 amino acids. Per germline, CDR1 SGHDN and CDR2 FVKESK. The V and J ends lost 1 base and 0 bases respectively, with 10 bases between them. CDR3 nucleotide sequence: TGTGCCAGCAGCCAAGGTATAGCTTTCTCCTACGAGCAGTACTTC. Translated, it gives CASSQGIAFSYEQYF.

This clonotype appeared many times. This chain links TRBV20-1 with TRBJ2-1, with TRBD1 matching over 9 bases. V was pared by 1 base and J by 11 bases, with 6 bases of the junction left unmatched. CDR1 is DFQATT, CDR2 SNEGSKA, per germline (reference sequence). The CDR3 runs to 13 residues. The DNA of the CDR3 is TGCAGTGCTAGAGGGGGACAGGGCTGGAAGCAGTTCTTC. This codes for CSARGGQGWKQFF.

The genes are TRBV6-6 and TRBJ2-1; D uncertain. V was clipped by 6 bases and J by 5 bases, with 2 bases between them. Per the germline V gene, CDR1 is MNHNY and CDR2 is SVGAGI (reference sequence). The CDR3 has 10 amino acids. The CDR3: CASRDNEQFF. CDR3 coding DNA: TGTGCCAGCAGAGACAATGAGCAGTTCTTC.